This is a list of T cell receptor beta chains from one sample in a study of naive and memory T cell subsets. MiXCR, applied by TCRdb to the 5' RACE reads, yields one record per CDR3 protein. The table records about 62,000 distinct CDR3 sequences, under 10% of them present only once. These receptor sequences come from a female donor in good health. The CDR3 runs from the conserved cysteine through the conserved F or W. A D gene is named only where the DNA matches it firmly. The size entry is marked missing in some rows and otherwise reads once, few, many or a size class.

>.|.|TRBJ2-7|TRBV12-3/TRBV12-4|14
TGTGCCAGCAGTTCACGGACGGATTCCTACGAGCAGTACTTC
CASSSRTDSYEQYF
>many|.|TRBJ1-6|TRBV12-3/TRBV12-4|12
TGTGCCAGCAGTACCTTAAATTCACCCCTCCACTTT
CASSTLNSPLHF
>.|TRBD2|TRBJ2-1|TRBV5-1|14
TGCGCCAGCAGCTTGGGACTAGCGGTTAATGAGCAGTTCTTC
CASSLGLAVNEQFF
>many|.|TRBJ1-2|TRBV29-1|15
TGCAGCGTTGAAGATCGTACAGGGCTAAACTATGGCTACACCTTC
CSVEDRTGLNYGYTF
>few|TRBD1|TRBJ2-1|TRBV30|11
TGTGCCTTGACCCGGGACAGGCCTATGTTCTTC
CALTRDRPMFF
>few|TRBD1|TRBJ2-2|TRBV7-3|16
TGTGCCAGCAGCTTGCACAGGGGTCTGAACACCGGGGAGCTGTTTTTT
CASSLHRGLNTGELFF
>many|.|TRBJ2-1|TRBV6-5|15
TGTGCCAGCAGTTACCAAGTGGCGGGATTAGATGAGCAGTTCTTC
CASSYQVAGLDEQFF
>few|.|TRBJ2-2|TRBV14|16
TGTGCCAGCAGCCAAGAAGGCCTAGCGAGCAGAGGGGAGCTGTTTTTT
CASSQEGLASRGELFF
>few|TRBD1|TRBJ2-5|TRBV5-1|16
TGCGCCAGCACCAAGACCCTAACAGGGGTCCAAGAGACCCAGTACTTC
CASTKTLTGVQETQYF
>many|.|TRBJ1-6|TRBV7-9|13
TGTGCCAGCAGTACCAGGGAGGGGAGTGCCCTCCACTTT
CASSTREGSALHF
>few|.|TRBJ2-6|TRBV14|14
TGTGCCAGCAGCCGGGAGGCTGGGGCCAACGTCCTGACTTTC
CASSREAGANVLTF
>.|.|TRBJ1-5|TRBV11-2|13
TGTGCCAGCAGCTTAGTTCTCTCGGGGCCCCAGCATTTT
CASSLVLSGPQHF
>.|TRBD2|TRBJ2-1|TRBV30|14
TGTGCCTGGGCCTATAGCGGGAGCTACAATGAGCAGTTCTTC
CAWAYSGSYNEQFF
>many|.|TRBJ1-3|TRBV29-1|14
TGCAGCGCTAGAGGAGAGTACTCTGGAAACACCATATATTTT
CSARGEYSGNTIYF
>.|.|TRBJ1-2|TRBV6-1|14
TGTGCCAGCAGTGAAGGGACTGTGAGCTATGGCTACACCTTC
CASSEGTVSYGYTF
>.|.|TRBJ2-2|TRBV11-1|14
TGTGCCAGCAGCTTAGAAACCGGGACGTCGGAGCTGTTTTTT
CASSLETGTSELFF
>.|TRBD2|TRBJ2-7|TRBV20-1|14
TGCAGTGCCCAGACTAGCGGGAGCTCCTACGAGCAGTACTTC
CSAQTSGSSYEQYF
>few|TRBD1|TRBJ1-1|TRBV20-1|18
TGCAGTGCTAGAGGAGGACAGGGGACCCTTAAAAAGAACACTGAAGCTTTCTTT
CSARGGQGTLKKNTEAFF
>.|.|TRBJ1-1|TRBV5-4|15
TGTGCCAGCAGAGGATTAGGACGGGTGAACACTGAAGCTTTCTTT
CASRGLGRVNTEAFF
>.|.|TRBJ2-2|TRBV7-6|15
TGTGCCAGCCGCGTGCAGGGATCGAACACCGGGGAGCTGTTTTTT
CASRVQGSNTGELFF
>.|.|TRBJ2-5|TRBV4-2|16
TGTGCCAGCAGCCAATTGGGGGCAGGGACGCAAGAGACCCAGTACTTC
CASSQLGAGTQETQYF
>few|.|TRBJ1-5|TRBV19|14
TGTGCCAGTAGTAGCAGGGATAGCAATCAGCCCCAGCATTTT
CASSSRDSNQPQHF
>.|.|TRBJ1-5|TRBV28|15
TGTGCCAGCAGTTCCCCGGGATCCGGATATCAGCCCCAGCATTTT
CASSSPGSGYQPQHF
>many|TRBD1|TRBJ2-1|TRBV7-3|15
TGTGCCAGCAGTCGGACAGGGGGCCCCAACAATGAGCAGTTCTTC
CASSRTGGPNNEQFF
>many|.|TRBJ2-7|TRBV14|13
TGTGCCAGCAGCCAAGTGGGCAGGGACGAGCAGTACTTC
CASSQVGRDEQYF
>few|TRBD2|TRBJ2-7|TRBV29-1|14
TGCAGCGTCCGGGGGGGGGGGCGAGGCTACGAGCAGTACTTC
CSVRGGGRGYEQYF
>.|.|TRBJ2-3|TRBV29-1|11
TGCAGCGTTGAAGGAGGGGATACGCAGTATTTT
CSVEGGDTQYF
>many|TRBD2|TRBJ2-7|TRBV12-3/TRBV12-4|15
TGTGCCAGCAGTTCGACTAGCGGGAACTACTACGAGCAGTACTTC
CASSSTSGNYYEQYF
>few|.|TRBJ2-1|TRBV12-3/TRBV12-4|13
TGTGCCAGCACCGCACGGTCCAACAATGAGCAGTTCTTC
CASTARSNNEQFF
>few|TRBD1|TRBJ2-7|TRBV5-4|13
TGTGCCAGCGGAAGACAGGGGAGCGACGAGCAGTACTTC
CASGRQGSDEQYF
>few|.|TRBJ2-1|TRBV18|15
TGTGCCAGCTCACCACCGACCGGGAGTATGGATGAGCAGTTCTTC
CASSPPTGSMDEQFF
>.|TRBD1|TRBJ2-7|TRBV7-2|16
TGTGCCAGCAGCTTCAGTGGACAGGGAAGCTCCTACGAGCAGTACTTC
CASSFSGQGSSYEQYF
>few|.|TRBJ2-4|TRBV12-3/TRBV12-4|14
TGTGCCAGCAGGCCCGGAGGATTTGGGGACATTCAGTACTTC
CASRPGGFGDIQYF
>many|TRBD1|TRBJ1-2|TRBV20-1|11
TGCAGTGCCGGGACAGACTATGGCTACACCTTC
CSAGTDYGYTF
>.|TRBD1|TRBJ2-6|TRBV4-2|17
TGTGCCAGCAGCCAAGCGGGGACAGCCTCTGGGGCCAACGTCCTGACTTTC
CASSQAGTASGANVLTF
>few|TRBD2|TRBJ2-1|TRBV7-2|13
TGTGCCAGCAGCTTAAGGACTAGCGGTAATCAGTTCTTC
CASSLRTSGNQFF
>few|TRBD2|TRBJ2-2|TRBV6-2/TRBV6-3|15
TGTGCCAGCAGGTTTGCGGGAGCGAACACCGGGGAGCTGTTTTTT
CASRFAGANTGELFF
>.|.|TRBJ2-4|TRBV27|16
TGTGCCAGCAGTTTATTCCCGAGGGGAGCCAAAAACATTCAGTACTTC
CASSLFPRGAKNIQYF
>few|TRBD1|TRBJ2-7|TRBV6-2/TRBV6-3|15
TGTGCCAGCAGTTACTCGGCAGGGGGCTTCTACGAGCAGTACTTC
CASSYSAGGFYEQYF
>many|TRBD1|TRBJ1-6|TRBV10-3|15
TGTGCCACCACACCGACAGGGCGTTTCAACTCACCCCTCCACTTT
CATTPTGRFNSPLHF
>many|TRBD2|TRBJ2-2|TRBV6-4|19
TGTGCCAGCAGTGGTGATGTACTAGCGGGAGAGGGGAGCACCGGGGAGCTGTTTTTT
CASSGDVLAGEGSTGELFF
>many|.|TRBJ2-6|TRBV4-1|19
TGCGCCAGCAGCCTGGTCCAAATAGGCCCTTACTCTGGGGCCAACGTCCTGACTTTC
CASSLVQIGPYSGANVLTF
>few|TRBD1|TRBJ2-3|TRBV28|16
TGTGCCAGCAGTTTATCTGGGACAGGGACTACAGATACGCAGTATTTT
CASSLSGTGTTDTQYF
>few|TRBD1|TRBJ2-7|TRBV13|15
TGTGCCAGCAGCTACTCCGGGACAGGGGGCGACGAGCAGTACTTC
CASSYSGTGGDEQYF
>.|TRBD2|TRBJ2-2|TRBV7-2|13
TGTGCCGTTGGGACTAGCCACACCGGGGAGCTGTTTTTT
CAVGTSHTGELFF
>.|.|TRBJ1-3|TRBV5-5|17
TGTGCCAGCAGCTTGGATCAAGGCCCCTTCTCTGGAAACACCATATATTTT
CASSLDQGPFSGNTIYF
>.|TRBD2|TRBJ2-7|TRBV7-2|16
TGTGCCAGCAGCTTACTAGCGGACCTCCCTGCCTACGAGCAGTACTTC
CASSLLADLPAYEQYF
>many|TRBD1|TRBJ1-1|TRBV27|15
TGTGCCAGCAGTCCCGTGGACAGGGAGAACACTGAAGCTTTCTTT
CASSPVDRENTEAFF
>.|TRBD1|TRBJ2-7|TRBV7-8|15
TGTGCCAGCAGCTTAGGACAGGGTTTGCACGACGAGCAGTACTTC
CASSLGQGLHDEQYF
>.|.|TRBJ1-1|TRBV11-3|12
TGTGCCAGCAGCTCCCGGACGGCAGAAGCTTTCTTT
CASSSRTAEAFF
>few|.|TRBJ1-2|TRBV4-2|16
TGTGCCAGCAGCTTCCGGCCTCGCAGGACTAACTATGGCTACACCTTC
CASSFRPRRTNYGYTF
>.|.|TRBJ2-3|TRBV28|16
TGTGCCAGCAGTTTGGCAGGAGTCAGGACGAGCGATACGCAGTATTTT
CASSLAGVRTSDTQYF